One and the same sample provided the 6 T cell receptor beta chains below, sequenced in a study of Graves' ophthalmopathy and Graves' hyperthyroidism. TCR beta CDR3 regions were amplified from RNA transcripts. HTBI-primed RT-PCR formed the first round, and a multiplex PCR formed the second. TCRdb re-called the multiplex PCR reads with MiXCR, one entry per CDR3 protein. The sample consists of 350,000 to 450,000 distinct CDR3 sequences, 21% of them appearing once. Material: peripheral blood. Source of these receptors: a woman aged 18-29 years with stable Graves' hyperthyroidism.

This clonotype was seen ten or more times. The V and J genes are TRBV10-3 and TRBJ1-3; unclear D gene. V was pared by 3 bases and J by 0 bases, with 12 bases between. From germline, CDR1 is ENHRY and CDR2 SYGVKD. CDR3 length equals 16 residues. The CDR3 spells CAISDSSASSGNTIYF. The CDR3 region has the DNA TGTGCCATCAGTGATTCTTCCGCCAGCTCTGGAAACACCATATATTTT.

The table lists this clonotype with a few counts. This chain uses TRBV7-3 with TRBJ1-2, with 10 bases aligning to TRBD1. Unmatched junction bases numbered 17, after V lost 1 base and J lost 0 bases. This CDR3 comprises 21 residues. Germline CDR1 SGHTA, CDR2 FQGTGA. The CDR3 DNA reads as TGTGCCAGCAGCTTAAGAACAATCGGGACAGGGGACCCATCAGCTAACTATGGCTACACCTTC. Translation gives CASSLRTIGTGDPSANYGYTF.

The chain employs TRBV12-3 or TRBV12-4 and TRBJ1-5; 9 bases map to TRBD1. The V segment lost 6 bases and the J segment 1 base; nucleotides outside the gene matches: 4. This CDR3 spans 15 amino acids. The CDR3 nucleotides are TGTGCCAGCAGCACAGGGGGCGCGAGCAATCAGCCCCAGCATTTT. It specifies CASSTGGASNQPQHF.

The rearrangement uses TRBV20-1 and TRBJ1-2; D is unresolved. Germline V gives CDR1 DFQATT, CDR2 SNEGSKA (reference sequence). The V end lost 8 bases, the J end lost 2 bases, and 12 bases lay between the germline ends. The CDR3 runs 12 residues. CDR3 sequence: CSPMAANYGYTF. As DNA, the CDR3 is TGCAGTCCCATGGCCGCCAACTATGGCTACACCTTC.

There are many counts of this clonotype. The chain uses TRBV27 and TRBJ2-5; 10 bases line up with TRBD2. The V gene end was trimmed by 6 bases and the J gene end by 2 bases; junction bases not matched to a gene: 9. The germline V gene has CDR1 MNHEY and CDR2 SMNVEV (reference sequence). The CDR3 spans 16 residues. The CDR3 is CASSSLAGEVQETQYF. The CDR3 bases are TGTGCCAGCAGCTCTCTAGCGGGAGAGGTACAAGAGACCCAGTACTTC.

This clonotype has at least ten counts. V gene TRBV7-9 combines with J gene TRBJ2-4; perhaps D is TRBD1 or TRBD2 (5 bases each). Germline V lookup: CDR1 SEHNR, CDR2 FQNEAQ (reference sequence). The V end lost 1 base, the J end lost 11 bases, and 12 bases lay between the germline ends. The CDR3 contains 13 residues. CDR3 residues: CASSLDGKGFQYF. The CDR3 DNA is TGTGCCAGCAGCTTAGACGGGAAGGGGTTTCAGTACTTC.